This T cell receptor beta chain originates from a study of Ad26.COV2.S vaccination and SARS-CoV-2 variants (dated by TCRdb to about 2021). Study-level background: Vaccine-arm donors were drawn from COV1001, a multicentre, randomized, double-blind, placebo-controlled phase I-IIa trial of Ad26.COV2.S in healthy adults. Dosing of Ad26.COV2.S was intramuscular, at either 5x10^10 or 1x10^11 viral particles, delivered as one shot or as two shots spaced 56 days apart. Sequencing of the TCRbeta repertoire served to evaluate the specificity and breadth of SARS-CoV-2-reactive T cell receptors following Ad26.COV2.S vaccination. The TCR-sequenced set comprised approximately 30 samples: around 20 Ad26.COV2.S vaccine recipients, 5 placebo recipients and 8 SARS-CoV-2 convalescent individuals. Trial participants were randomized into five groups of five: low-dose or high-dose Ad26.COV2.S given once or twice, or placebo on both occasions. Blinding of investigators to trial group allocation was maintained during experiments and outcome assessment. Study-wide conclusions, independent of this receptor: Ad26.COV2.S recipients had higher spike-specific TCR breadth than placebo recipients (P = 0.0014). Comparable non-spike TCR breadth was observed between vaccine and placebo recipients, consistent with only spike being contained in the vaccine. Substantial breadth of spike-specific CD8+ and CD4+ T cell responses was reported after vaccination. The study was not powered for comparison of responses between vaccine doses or regimens. The authors noted that total T cell responses may have been underestimated by the TCR breadth and depth analyses.

What this sample's treatment or condition label stands for: some 19 received Ad26.COV2.S at low or high dose, single or two shots; five or six received placebo; per-sample allocation not given. Repertoires of vaccine and placebo recipients were sequenced from samples taken on day 63 after the first injection. In Cohort 1b, 25 to 30 adults aged 18-55 years were enrolled at a single site in Boston, USA, between 29 July and 7 August 2020. As a vaccine, Ad26.COV2.S was a replication-incompetent adenovirus type 26 vector that expressed a prefusion-stabilized SARS-CoV-2 spike protein derived from the original Wuhan strain. A word on this clone: Its antigen is unknown. Within one base of it there is no much larger clone, and no base qualities were kept.

Compared with germline, V lacks 9 bases and J lacks 5 bases; bases without a gene match: 15. Measured from the cysteine to the phenylalanine, the CDR3 is 15 residues long. The kept DNA is CDR3 alone, 45 bases in frame from the first base. CDR1 LNHDA and CDR2 SQIVND are derived from the germline V gene (reference sequence). TCRbeta CDR3 regions were sequenced with the immunoSEQ Assay. After extraction, genomic DNA underwent amplification by bias-controlled multiplex PCR, followed by high-throughput sequencing. Per the authors' processing: Collapsing and filtering of sequences were performed to quantify the absolute abundance of each unique TCRbeta CDR3 region. T cell fraction was estimated by normalizing TCRbeta template counts to usable DNA, with usable DNA measured through amplification of reference genes found in all nucleated cells. Repertoire TCRs were annotated as SARS-CoV-2-specific by exact matching of V gene, CDR3 amino acid sequence and J gene to a known reactive TCR set. The reference SARS-CoV-2 TCR set was derived from MIRA and filtered for enrichment in COVID-19-positive ImmuneCODE repertoires, a step that removed public or cross-reactive TCRs. Drawing on the MIRA antigens, annotated TCRs were analysed further at the level of specific ORF or position within ORF. Depth was the summed frequency of annotated unique rearrangements, while breadth was defined as annotated unique rearrangements over total unique productive rearrangements. Group comparisons of TCR breadth used two-sided Wilcoxon rank-sum tests. The clones in this table, taken by TCRdb from immuneACCESS, are in-frame only. Not every clone is retained; where verified, under half of the shortfall comes from an unresolved V gene, and the cause of the rest is unknown. That table furnishes V, J and clone size, whereas the DNA furnished D and trimming. For this sample the table gives 350,000 to 400,000 clones, of which approximately 86% were detected only once. Approximately 3.7% of the sample is in the top ten clones.

The sequence came from a person between 18 and 65 years old who received the Ad26.COV2.S COVID-19 vaccine or a placebo. Recombination linked TRBV19 to TRBJ2-7; 8 central nucleotides agree with TRBD2. Sequencing used peripheral blood, obtained in a trial of Ad26.COV2.S vaccine versus placebo. The CDR3 sequence is CASRSGTSEGDEQYF. The DNA sequence is TGTGCCAGCCGGAGCGGGACTAGTGAGGGGGACGAGCAGTACTTC.